These T cell receptor beta chains were read from a single sample in a study of shared clonotypes between healthy human individuals. Using immunoSEQ multiplex PCR, the repertoire was profiled, and TCRdb retains in-frame clones only, with some absent. The table lists 2,500,000 or so clones, around 93% of them singletons. Sequencing was performed on naive CD4+ T cells from PBMCs. Receptor source: a young man in good health. Some clones in this sample may be carry-over from other donors' samples. Both conserved end residues are part of each CDR3. The D gene is left open where the match is weak. Size values are once, few and many counts, or a class for expanded clones, and some rows have none.

clone size	V gene	J gene	D gene	CDR3 protein	CDR3 DNA
-	TRBV28	TRBJ1-2	-	CASSSMGYTF	TGTGCCAGCAGTTCCATGGGCTACACCTTC
-	TRBV28	TRBJ2-7	-	CASLSRSSYEQYF	TGTGCCAGCCTTTCGAGGAGCTCCTACGAGCAGTACTTC
-	TRBV7-2	TRBJ1-5	TRBD1	CASSPGGPQPQHF	TGTGCCAGCAGCCCAGGGGGACCCCAGCCCCAGCATTTT
-	TRBV7-3	TRBJ2-1	TRBD2	CASSFSGRAYNEQFF	TGTGCCAGCAGTTTCAGCGGGAGGGCCTACAATGAGCAGTTCTTC
-	TRBV30	TRBJ2-2	-	CAWSRSPRNTGELFF	TGTGCCTGGTCTAGGTCCCCGAGGAACACCGGGGAGCTGTTTTTT
-	TRBV29-1	TRBJ1-1	TRBD1	CSVRGQGNTEAFF	TGCAGCGTTCGTGGACAGGGCAACACTGAAGCTTTCTTT
-	TRBV5-1	TRBJ2-7	-	CASSATGFAYEQYF	TGCGCCAGCAGCGCCACAGGGTTTGCCTACGAGCAGTACTTC
-	TRBV5-5	TRBJ2-7	TRBD1	CASSLQGANYEQYF	TGTGCCAGCAGTCTACAGGGGGCTAATTACGAGCAGTACTTC
-	TRBV6-6	TRBJ2-5	TRBD1	CASSYPQGALETQYF	TGTGCCAGCAGTTACCCACAGGGGGCGCTTGAGACCCAGTACTTC
-	TRBV5-1	TRBJ2-7	-	CASSWAGARNEQYF	TGCGCCAGCAGCTGGGCAGGGGCGCGCAACGAGCAGTACTTC
-	TRBV7-2	TRBJ2-2	-	CASKVNRAGELFF	TGTGCCAGCAAGGTTAATCGCGCCGGGGAGCTGTTTTTT
-	TRBV9	TRBJ2-7	-	CASTLTASSYEQYF	TGTGCCAGCACCTTGACTGCCTCATCCTACGAGCAGTACTTC
-	TRBV15	TRBJ1-1	-	CATSRNPGKTEAFF	TGTGCCACCAGCAGAAATCCGGGGAAAACTGAAGCTTTCTTT
-	TRBV5-1	TRBJ2-7	-	CASSLDPGSSYEQYF	TGCGCCAGCAGCTTGGATCCCGGGAGCTCCTACGAGCAGTACTTC
-	TRBV23-1	TRBJ2-4	-	CASSPPRVAKNIQYF	TGCGCCAGCAGTCCCCCGAGGGTGGCAAAAAACATTCAGTACTTC
-	TRBV7-9	TRBJ2-2	-	CASSPGNTGELFF	TGTGCCAGCAGCCCGGGGAACACCGGGGAGCTGTTTTTT
-	TRBV7-3	TRBJ2-3	TRBD1	CASSSGQSTDTQYF	TGTGCCAGCAGCTCGGGACAGTCCACAGATACGCAGTATTTT
-	TRBV29-1	TRBJ2-7	TRBD2	CSVRLANSYEQYF	TGCAGCGTTCGACTAGCGAATTCCTACGAGCAGTACTTC
-	TRBV5-1	TRBJ1-5	-	CASSLGAGGNQPQHF	TGCGCCAGCAGCTTGGGGGCCGGGGGCAATCAGCCCCAGCATTTT
-	TRBV29-1	TRBJ1-2	TRBD1	CSVEGMRDRGDSNYGYTF	TGCAGCGTTGAGGGGATGAGGGACAGGGGGGACTCTAACTATGGCTACACCTTC
-	TRBV7-9	TRBJ1-1	-	CASSPWGGLSTEAFF	TGTGCCAGCAGCCCGTGGGGGGGCTTGAGCACTGAAGCTTTCTTT
-	TRBV28	TRBJ2-7	-	CASSSPGLLQYF	TGTGCCAGCAGTTCCCCGGGACTTCTGCAGTACTTC
-	TRBV5-5	TRBJ1-4	-	CASSLVGIGEKLFF	TGTGCCAGCAGCTTGGTAGGGATAGGAGAAAAACTGTTTTTT
-	TRBV4-1	TRBJ2-1	-	CASSPRRTNEQFF	TGCGCCAGCAGCCCCCGAAGGACGAATGAGCAGTTCTTC
-	TRBV25-1	TRBJ1-5	-	CASSVGGVGPQPQHF	TGTGCCAGCAGTGTAGGAGGGGTCGGACCTCAGCCCCAGCATTTT
-	TRBV5-1	TRBJ2-1	-	CASSLAAQSYNEQFF	TGCGCCAGCAGCTTGGCCGCGCAGTCTTACAATGAGCAGTTCTTC
-	TRBV2	TRBJ2-4	-	CASRDGLGGKNIQYF	TGTGCCAGCAGAGACGGGCTTGGGGGCAAAAACATTCAGTACTTC
-	TRBV27	TRBJ2-1	-	CASSRPGHRYNEQFF	TGTGCCAGCAGTAGACCGGGACACCGCTACAATGAGCAGTTCTTC
few	TRBV2	TRBJ1-1	TRBD1	CASSEQGVNMNTEAFF	TGTGCCAGCAGTGAACAGGGGGTAAACATGAACACTGAAGCTTTCTTT
few	TRBV29-1	TRBJ1-1	-	CSCGTRVLGTEAFF	TGCAGCTGTGGGACACGAGTTTTGGGCACTGAAGCTTTCTTT
-	TRBV29-1	TRBJ2-3	TRBD2	CSVEGTSGAATDTQYF	TGCAGCGTTGAAGGGACTAGCGGGGCGGCCACAGATACGCAGTATTTT